The following is a TCR beta chain sequence with its context. This clonotype was detected many times. It lacks a known antigen. Base quality data are lacking; no much larger clone is found one base away. The library came from RT-PCR. Reads for this sample came from an Illumina HiSeq 2500. TCRdb reran the public reads through fastp at Q25 and MiXCR, keeping productive beta chains. Identical CDR3 protein sequences are pooled into one entry, listed with their most common genes and DNA. The sample table holds about 160,000 distinct CDR3 sequences, of which roughly a tenth were seen once. The top ten constitute approximately 13% of the sample. The time point label, read with the paper, signifies: approximately 40 days after influenza vaccine administration. The trim is 3 bases for V and 2 bases for J, with a gap of 12 bases between the germline ends. The CDR3 runs 15 amino acids, cysteine and phenylalanine included. Only the CDR3 part of the read is kept: 45 bases, read in frame from the first base. The germline V gene encodes CDR1 LGHNA and CDR2 YNFKEQ.

These data are taken from a study of response to subunit inactivated influenza vaccine (dated by TCRdb to the late 2010s). For the wider study: Deep quantitative T cell receptor repertoire profiling was used in the study to track responses to a trivalent subunit inactivated influenza vaccine.

General findings and caveats noted by the study authors: The authors proposed that each seasonal influenza vaccination may bring in only a limited number of new T cells.

This clonotype was sampled from a man over 45 who received an inactivated influenza vaccine. Donor details come from another sample of the same person, matched by shared clones. The sequence is built from TRBV4-2 and TRBJ2-3, with a weak D call of TRBD1 (5 bases match). Sequenced here: non-naive T cells sorted from PBMCs, sampled around seven weeks after vaccination. The label giving this sample's cell subset or site can be read as: memory T cell fraction. The DNA is as follows: TGTGCCAGCAGCCAGACACAGGAGTCCACAGATACGCAGTATTTT. Translated, it reads CASSQTQESTDTQYF.